This T cell receptor beta chain was retrieved from a study of control samples from healthy donors and cancer patients. Per germline, CDR1 KGHSY and CDR2 FQNENV. CDR3 length: 14 amino acids. The V end was cut by 4 bases, the J end by 6 bases, with 12 bases between. Using immunoSEQ multiplex PCR, the repertoire was profiled, and TCRdb retains in-frame clones only, with some absent. The sample has around 110,000 clones, around 89% seen once. The J gene is TRBJ1-4, the V gene TRBV16; tentative D call: TRBD1 (6 bases). The TCR comes from a woman aged 45-65 years with colorectal cancer. Sequencing was done on a sample of PBMCs. In nucleotides, the CDR3 is TGTGCCAGCAGCCCCGGAGGGGGGGATGAAAAACTGTTTTTT. Translated: CASSPGGGDEKLFF. Looking up the rest from reference TRBV16 and TRBJ1-4 gives the full variable domain: GEEVAQTPKHLVRGEGQKAKLYCAPIKGHSYVFWYQQVLKNEFKFLISFQNENVFDETGMPKERFSAKCLPNSPCSLEIQATKLEDSAVYFCASSPGGGDEKLFFGSGTQLSVL.